A single sample gave rise to the 14 T cell receptor beta chains below, sequenced in a study of blood T cell repertoires in COVID-19. Repertoires were generated with immunoSEQ multiplex PCR, while TCRdb's copy carries only in-frame clones and drops some. Of around 25,000 clones in the sample, around 86% are singletons; the top ten hold around 4.6%. Material: peripheral blood. All receptors come from a man aged 50 to 59 with active COVID-19.

V usage is TRBV15 and J usage is TRBJ1-5; the match to TRBD1 covers 8 bases. Germline V gene lookup returns CDR1 LNHNV and CDR2 YYDKDF (reference sequence). V dropped 5 bases and J dropped 7; count of bases not matched to a gene: 7. The CDR3 consists of 14 residues. The CDR3 loop is CATSDDRGGQPQHF. CDR3 nucleotides: TGTGCCACCAGCGACGACAGGGGCGGCCAGCCCCAGCATTTT.

V is TRBV19 and J is TRBJ2-2; 13 nucleotides line up with TRBD2. V lost 5 bases to trimming and J lost 8 bases; unmatched junction nucleotides: 14. Per germline, CDR1 LNHDA and CDR2 SQIVND (reference sequence). The CDR3 contains 18 residues. As DNA, the CDR3 is TGTGCCAGTAGTCGACAGGCCCGGACTAGCGGGAGCGGAGGGGAGCTGTTTTTT. Its translation: CASSRQARTSGSGGELFF.

V and J are TRBV3-1 (or the pseudogene TRBV3-2) and TRBJ1-3, with 9 bases identical to TRBD1. This CDR3 spans 15 amino acids. Looked up from germline, CDR1 is LGHDT and CDR2 is YNNKEL (reference sequence). Trimming at V came to 6 bases and at J to 4 bases, leaving 7 bases not matched to a gene. The CDR3 reads CASSSRDREGNTIYF. CDR3 DNA sequence: TGTGCCAGCAGTTCCCGGGACAGGGAAGGAAACACCATATATTTT.

The V call is TRBV5-4, the J call TRBJ2-1; TRBD2 agrees at 11 bases. Germline V CDR1 and CDR2: SGHNT, YYREEE (reference sequence). With 4 bases clipped from V and 4 bases from J, the junction kept 4 bases outside the gene matches. This CDR3 is built from 15 residues. The CDR3 coding sequence is TGTGCCAGCAGCCCGGGACTAGCGGCTTACAATGAGCAGTTCTTC. Its translation is CASSPGLAAYNEQFF.

CDR3 bases: TGTGCCAGCAGCTTGGAAGCGGCGGGGCTGGGTGAAGCTTTCTTT. Its translation is CASSLEAAGLGEAFF. V gene TRBV5-4 combines with J gene TRBJ1-1; D is perhaps TRBD1 (5 bases). Trimming removed 0 bases at V and 7 bases at J, with 16 bases between. The CDR3 has 15 amino acids. Germline lookup yields CDR1 SGHNT and CDR2 YYREEE (reference sequence).

The chain uses TRBV7-9 and TRBJ1-2; tentatively, D is TRBD1 (6 bases). Germline V lookup: CDR1 SEHNR, CDR2 FQNEAQ (reference sequence). V lost 1 base and J 4 bases, leaving 13 bases between the germline ends. This CDR3 has 15 residues. Written as DNA, the CDR3 is TGTGCCAGCAGCTTAGGAACAGGGCAGGCCTATGGCTACACCTTC. Amino acid sequence: CASSLGTGQAYGYTF.

The chain has TRBV5-6 and TRBJ2-1, with D hard to call. Trimming took off 7 bases at V and 5 bases at J, with 13 bases between the two ends. From germline, CDR1 is SGHDT and CDR2 YYEEEE. The CDR3 has 13 residues. For the CDR3, the DNA is TGTGCCAGCCTCCTCAACTTCAACAATGAGCAGTTCTTC. It codes for CASLLNFNNEQFF.

The chain recombines TRBV10-2 with TRBJ2-7, with TRBD2 as a possible D gene (6 bases). Between the trimmed V and J ends, which lost 6 bases and 5 bases, there was a span of 14 bases. The CDR3 contains 13 residues. The germline CDR1 and CDR2 sequences are WSHSY and SAAADI. CDR3 bases: TGCGCCAGCAGATCCGGGGGAAGGAACGAGCAGTACTTC. Encoded protein: CASRSGGRNEQYF.

The rearrangement links TRBV29-1 to TRBJ2-1; 7 positions agree with TRBD2. V was pared by 3 bases and J by 0 bases, with 11 bases of the junction left unmatched. The germline V gene has CDR1 SQVTM and CDR2 ANQGSEA. This CDR3 has 17 residues. The CDR3 region has the DNA TGCAGCGTTGAGTGGGGGGGAGGAGAGGGCTCCTACAATGAGCAGTTCTTC. Amino acids: CSVEWGGGEGSYNEQFF.

Comment on this clone: The same CDR3 is also encoded by other DNA sequences in this sample. This sequence joins TRBV7-2 and TRBJ1-5; 7 positions match TRBD1. Losses at the gene ends were 5 bases for V and 0 bases for J; bases not matched to a gene: 10. Per the germline V gene, CDR1 is SGHTA and CDR2 is FQGNSA. The CDR3 covers 17 residues. The CDR3 region is CASSLGQTFYSNQPQHF. The CDR3 DNA sequence: TGTGCCAGCAGCCTGGGACAGACATTTTATAGCAATCAGCCCCAGCATTTT. The whole variable domain, filled in from reference TRBV7-2 and TRBJ1-5, reads GAGVSQSPSNKVTEKGKDVELRCDPISGHTALYWYRQSLGQGLEFLIYFQGNSAPDKSGLPSDRFSAERTGGSVSTLTIQRTQQEDSAVYLCASSLGQTFYSNQPQHFGDGTRLSIL.

This sequence joins TRBV7-3 and TRBJ1-1, with D unclear. This CDR3 has 13 amino acids. Trimming left V 0 bases short and J 5 bases short, with 7 bases between. Germline V gives CDR1 SGHTA, CDR2 FQGTGA. The CDR3 protein is CASSLTQRTEAFF. For the CDR3, the DNA is TGTGCCAGCAGCTTAACGCAACGGACTGAAGCTTTCTTT. The full variable domain, in which reference TRBV7-3 and TRBJ1-1 provide the parts outside the CDR3, is GAGVSQTPSNKVTEKGKYVELRCDPISGHTALYWYRQSLGQGPEFLIYFQGTGAADDSGLPNDRFFAVRPEGSVSTLKIQRTERGDSAVYLCASSLTQRTEAFFGQGTRLTVV.

This chain links TRBV7-9 with TRBJ2-3; TRBD1 matches at 8 bases. J gave up 4 bases and V 1 base, and 1 base lay outside the gene matches. The CDR3 runs 14 residues. Germline V lookup: CDR1 SEHNR, CDR2 FQNEAQ (reference sequence). The chain's CDR3 is CASSLVQGADTQYF. Here the CDR3 DNA reads TGTGCCAGCAGCTTAGTACAGGGGGCAGATACGCAGTATTTT.

This rearrangement joins TRBV28 to TRBJ2-7; D gene uncertain. The CDR3 runs to 14 residues. From germline, CDR1 is MDHEN and CDR2 SYDVKM. The V gene lost 2 bases and the J gene lost 1 base, with 9 bases spanning the gap. The CDR3 sequence is CASSLPQNSYEQYF. The CDR3 DNA sequence: TGTGCCAGCAGTTTACCCCAGAATTCCTACGAGCAGTACTTC.

This clone was seen just once. The V gene is TRBV18, the J gene TRBJ2-5; a weak D match, TRBD1 (6 bases). V lost 3 bases to trimming and J lost 2 bases, with 22 bases between them. The CDR3 is 18 residues long. Germline CDR1 KGHSH, CDR2 LQKENI. The CDR3 is CASSPKTTGKWGQETQYF. The CDR3, as DNA: TGTGCCAGCTCACCTAAAACCACAGGGAAATGGGGTCAAGAGACCCAGTACTTC.